This TCR beta chain was sequenced in a study of blood T cell repertoires in COVID-19. The CDR3 runs to 15 residues. The V gene's germline CDR1 is MDHEN and CDR2 SYDVKM. Trimming cost V 4 bases and J 5 bases; bases outside gene matches: 8. The assay was immunoSEQ multiplex PCR, and TCRdb's table has in-frame clones only and misses some. The sample has fewer than 150,000 clones, approximately 86% seen once; the top ten hold roughly 5.4%. The sequence was collected from a human donor in a cohort sampled during active COVID-19. Sequencing used peripheral blood. The chain uses TRBV28 and TRBJ1-1, with TRBD1 matching over 9 bases. This chain's CDR3 is CASSSLGTGSTEAFF. DNA of the CDR3: TGTGCCAGCAGTTCCCTAGGGACAGGGAGTACTGAAGCTTTCTTT.